Each of the 2 T cell receptor beta chains below was sequenced from the same sample in a study of T-cell reconstitution after alpha-beta-depleted transplantation in children. Unique molecular identifiers featured in how the TCRbeta library was prepared. TCRdb re-called the PCR reads through MiXCR, storing one row per CDR3 protein. The table has around 440,000 distinct CDR3 sequences, about 11% seen once; the top ten hold 2%. Sequenced here: PBMCs, sampled before TCRalphabeta/CD19-depleted stem cell transplant. These receptors all stem from a child aged 2 to 15 with inherited bone marrow failure, due to receive a stem cell transplant.

This clonotype was picked up many times. The CDR3: CASSYSRNYYEQYF. CDR3 DNA sequence: TGTGCCAGCAGTTACAGTCGAAATTACTACGAGCAGTACTTC. V usage is TRBV6-5 and J usage is TRBJ2-7; D gene ambiguous. V was shortened by 2 bases and J by 3 bases, with 11 bases between the two germline ends. The germline CDR1 and CDR2 sequences are MNHEY and SVGAGI. The CDR3 is 14 amino acids.

This clonotype was recorded at least ten times. The chain combines TRBV5-1 with TRBJ2-3, with D possibly being TRBD1 (5 bases). The CDR3 is 15 residues long. The germline gives CDR1 SGHRS, CDR2 YFSETQ. Trimming cost V 0 bases and J 1 base, with 9 bases left between them. This CDR3 is CASSLEQGRTDTQYF. In DNA form, the CDR3 reads TGCGCCAGCAGCTTGGAGCAGGGCCGCACAGATACGCAGTATTTT.